The 21 T cell receptor beta chains in this list originate from one sample, sequenced in a study of T cell repertoires in cytomegalovirus infection (dated by TCRdb to between 2018 and 2020). Sequencing used an Illumina HiSeq 1500. The raw public reads went through TCRdb reprocessing: fastp at Q25, MiXCR clone calling, in-frame beta chains kept. Rows with a matching CDR3 protein are joined into one entry that keeps the most common DNA and genes. This sample has 150,000 to 200,000 distinct CDR3 sequences in its table, and roughly 30% of those were observed once. The ten largest make up around 29% of the sample. The specimen was PBMCs. Every receptor here comes from a human donor in good health (CMV status not recorded). Some clones in this sample may be carry-over from other donors' samples.

The chain couples TRBV20-1 to TRBJ2-2, with a possible D match to TRBD2 (7 bases). V lost 0 bases and J 0 bases, leaving 14 bases between the germline ends. This CDR3 region has 17 residues. Germline V gives CDR1 DFQATT, CDR2 SNEGSKA (reference sequence). CDR3 coding DNA: TGCAGTGCTAGAGATAGGGGGAGGGGCTCGAACACCGGGGAGCTGTTTTTT. The encoded protein is CSARDRGRGSNTGELFF.

The chain employs TRBV14 and TRBJ2-7, with 8 bases matching TRBD2. Germline trimming cut 6 bases from V and 2 bases from J; bases unmatched to any gene: 12. Germline V gives CDR1 SGHDN, CDR2 FVKESK. This CDR3 is built from 16 residues. As DNA, the CDR3 is TGTGCCAGCAGTCATGGGAGCGGGGGCCCTACCTACGAGCAGTACTTC. Amino acid sequence: CASSHGSGGPTYEQYF.

This clonotype was picked up a small number of times. The chain couples TRBV19 to TRBJ2-5; no definite D call. This CDR3 spans 14 amino acids. The germline V and J ends were trimmed by 5 bases and 5 bases, with 15 bases remaining between them. Germline CDR1 and CDR2: LNHDA and SQIVND (reference sequence). CDR3 bases: TGTGCCAGTAGTCCCTCCCGGGTATCGGAGACCCAGTACTTC. Translation gives CASSPSRVSETQYF. The full variable domain, in which reference TRBV19 and TRBJ2-5 provide the parts outside the CDR3, is DGGITQSPKYLFRKEGQNVTLSCEQNLNHDAMYWYRQDPGQGLRLIYYSQIVNDFQKGDIAEGYSVSREKKESFPLTVTSAQKNPTAFYLCASSPSRVSETQYFGPGTRLLVL.

The CDR3 protein is CASRIFPQYF. The DNA for the CDR3 is TGCGCCAGCAGAATATTTCCGCAGTACTTC. This chain links TRBV5-1 with TRBJ2-7; D ambiguous. Germline-derived CDR1 and CDR2 are SGHRS and YFSETQ. Deletions cut 5 bases from V and 9 bases from J, with 9 bases between. CDR3 length: 10 residues.

The CDR3 nucleotides are TGTGCCAGCAGTTCACAAGGGACTGGAGATACGCAGTATTTT. Translation: CASSSQGTGDTQYF. This chain connects TRBV6-4 to TRBJ2-3; tentative D call: TRBD2 (6 bases). This CDR3 contains 14 residues. Trimming shortened V by 5 bases and J by 5 bases, and 14 bases separated the two germline ends. Germline CDR1 reads MRHNA; CDR2 reads SNTAGT.

There are a few counts of this clonotype. This sequence joins TRBV6-1 and TRBJ2-7, with D unresolved. In germline, CDR1 is MNHNS, CDR2 SASEGT. The ends were cut back, 3 bases at V and 2 bases at J, with 8 bases in the middle. The CDR3 spans 13 residues. The CDR3 region has the DNA TGTGCCAGCAGTGAGTGGGCAGCCTACGAGCAGTACTTC. It is translated as CASSEWAAYEQYF.

The rearrangement joins TRBV11-2 to TRBJ2-5; D ambiguous. Germline assignment: CDR1 SGHAT and CDR2 FQNNGV. The CDR3 has 15 amino acids. The ends were cut back, 0 bases at V and 5 bases at J, with 13 bases in the middle. The CDR3 DNA reads TGTGCCAGCAGCTTAGATGGTAGGGTAGACGAGACCCAGTACTTC. Translating it yields CASSLDGRVDETQYF.

The chain is built from TRBV5-1 and TRBJ1-1; a weak D match, TRBD1 (6 bases). The CDR3 contains 15 residues. V gave up 3 bases and J gave up 1 base, with 13 bases separating them. From germline, CDR1 is SGHRS and CDR2 YFSETQ. The chain's CDR3 is CASSSYREQNTEAFF. CDR3 nucleotides: TGCGCCAGCAGCTCTTACAGGGAACAGAACACTGAAGCTTTCTTT. The full variable domain, completed using reference TRBV5-1 and TRBJ1-1, is KAGVTQTPRYLIKTRGQQVTLSCSPISGHRSVSWYQQTPGQGLQFLFEYFSETQRNKGNFPGRFSGRQFSNSRSEMNVSTLELGDSALYLCASSSYREQNTEAFFGQGTRLTVV.

The gene calls are TRBV15 and TRBJ1-4, with D perhaps matching TRBD1 (6 bases). Germline V gene data show CDR1 as LNHNV and CDR2 as YYDKDF (reference sequence). V was pared by 0 bases and J by 8 bases, with 7 bases between. The CDR3 is 13 amino acids. CDR3 residues: CATSRDQGEKLFF. DNA for the CDR3: TGTGCCACCAGCAGAGATCAGGGGGAAAAACTGTTTTTT.

This clonotype turned up a few times. The rearrangement joins TRBV19 to TRBJ2-1, with 11 nucleotides matching TRBD1. This CDR3 is 15 amino acids long. Germline V gives CDR1 LNHDA, CDR2 SQIVND (reference sequence). V lost 4 bases to trimming and J lost 15 bases; unmatched junction nucleotides: 14. In DNA form, the CDR3 reads TGTGCCAGTAGTACGACGGACAGGGGGCCCCTAGGACGGTTCTTC. Protein: CASSTTDRGPLGRFF. Full variable domain (remainder filled in from reference TRBV19 and TRBJ2-1): DGGITQSPKYLFRKEGQNVTLSCEQNLNHDAMYWYRQDPGQGLRLIYYSQIVNDFQKGDIAEGYSVSREKKESFPLTVTSAQKNPTAFYLCASSTTDRGPLGRFFGPGTRLTVL.

This clonotype was seen a few times. The rearrangement uses TRBV10-2 and TRBJ1-1, with D possibly being TRBD1 (5 bases). The CDR3 is made up of 13 amino acids. The V end lost 8 bases, the J end lost 0 bases, and 10 bases lay between the germline ends. Germline CDR1 and CDR2: WSHSY and SAAADI. CDR3 region: CASGHSLNTEAFF. The CDR3 nucleotides are TGCGCCAGCGGACACAGCCTGAACACTGAAGCTTTCTTT.

This clonotype was recorded many times. The gene calls are TRBV7-2 and TRBJ2-7, with D possibly being TRBD2 (8 bases). Per germline, CDR1 SGHTA and CDR2 FQGNSA. The CDR3 contains 19 residues. The V and J ends lost 4 bases and 4 bases respectively, with 29 bases between them. In DNA form, the CDR3 reads TGTGCCAGCAGCTACAAGATCTCCGGGGGGGCGACAGGGCAGTACGAGCAGTACTTC. Translated: CASSYKISGGATGQYEQYF.

The chain links TRBV18 to TRBJ2-5; a possible D gene is TRBD2 (6 bases). V was shortened by 4 bases and J by 0 bases, with 15 bases between the two germline ends. Germline V gene lookup returns CDR1 KGHSH and CDR2 LQKENI. CDR3 length equals 16 residues. In DNA form, the CDR3 reads TGTGCCAGCTCACACGGGACTTCAAAGTACCAAGAGACCCAGTACTTC. It specifies CASSHGTSKYQETQYF.

The chain uses TRBV27 and TRBJ2-5; TRBD1 agrees at 7 bases. This CDR3 contains 17 residues. V lost 2 bases and J lost 4; bases outside the gene matches: 13. The germline V gene has CDR1 MNHEY and CDR2 SMNVEV (reference sequence). The CDR3 DNA is TGTGCCAGCAGTTTACCGCACAGGGGCAGGTTCCCAGAGACCCAGTACTTC. Residues: CASSLPHRGRFPETQYF.

This clonotype was observed a few times. This chain joins TRBV13 and TRBJ2-3; 10 bases align to TRBD2. The J segment lost 2 bases and the V segment lost 3 bases, leaving 5 bases of the junction unmatched. Looked up from germline, CDR1 is PRHDT and CDR2 is FYEKMQ (reference sequence). This CDR3 is 16 amino acids long. The CDR3 loop is CASSFGLAENTDTQYF. CDR3 nucleotide sequence: TGTGCCAGCAGCTTCGGACTAGCGGAAAACACAGATACGCAGTATTTT.

This clonotype was counted only a few times. The chain uses TRBV7-8 and TRBJ1-6; possibly TRBD1 for D (6 bases). CDR1 is SGHVS, CDR2 FQNEAQ, per germline. V lost 1 base and J 8 bases, leaving 15 bases between the germline ends. CDR3 length: 16 residues. The CDR3 reads CASSLEQGTGHSPLHF. For the CDR3, the DNA is TGTGCCAGCAGCTTAGAGCAGGGAACAGGGCATTCACCCCTCCACTTT.

This clonotype was seen many times. The chain couples TRBV7-8 to TRBJ1-2; D ambiguous. V dropped 1 base and J dropped 3 bases, with 9 bases sitting between them. The germline V gene has CDR1 SGHVS and CDR2 FQNEAQ. This CDR3 region has 14 residues. The CDR3 sequence: CASSLDTRDYGYTF. DNA for the CDR3: TGTGCCAGCAGCTTAGACACCCGAGACTATGGCTACACCTTC.

This chain connects TRBV7-3 to TRBJ2-4; 8 bases fit TRBD1. Germline CDR1 is SGHTA and CDR2 is FQGTGA. CDR3 length: 13 residues. V lost 4 bases to trimming and J lost 5 bases; unmatched junction nucleotides: 1. CDR3 coding DNA: TGTGCCAGCAGCTCGGGACAGGAAAACATTCAGTACTTC. Protein sequence: CASSSGQENIQYF.

This chain joins TRBV2 and TRBJ2-7, with D possibly being TRBD1 (5 bases). This CDR3 spans 14 amino acids. The V gene's germline CDR1 is SNHLY and CDR2 FYNNEI. Trimming left V 4 bases short and J 5 bases short, with 15 bases between. The CDR3 DNA sequence: TGTGCCAGCAGTGGAAGGCGAACCAGGGACGAGCAGTACTTC. Encoded protein: CASSGRRTRDEQYF.

This clonotype was observed a handful of times. The chain joins TRBV7-9 to TRBJ2-7; D might be TRBD1 (6 bases). CDR3 size: 13 residues. Trimming took off 5 bases at V and 2 bases at J, with 10 bases between the two ends. Germline CDR1 reads SEHNR; CDR2 reads FQNEAQ (reference sequence). CDR3 coding DNA: TGTGCCAGCAGCGACCGGACAGCCTACGAGCAGTACTTC. It specifies CASSDRTAYEQYF. Full variable domain (missing parts from reference TRBV7-9 and TRBJ2-7): DTGVSQNPRHKITKRGQNVTFRCDPISEHNRLYWYRQTLGQGPEFLTYFQNEAQLEKSRLLSDRFSAERPKGSFSTLEIQRTEQGDSAMYLCASSDRTAYEQYFGPGTRLTVT.

V and J are TRBV5-1 and TRBJ1-3, with TRBD1 as a possible D gene (5 bases). Germline CDR1 is SGHRS and CDR2 is YFSETQ. This CDR3 contains 14 residues. Trimming removed 0 bases from V and 3 bases from J, with 7 bases in between. CDR3 amino acids: CASSLGDGGNTIYF. CDR3 coding DNA: TGCGCCAGCAGCTTGGGGGACGGTGGAAACACCATATATTTT.